The rows below give T cell receptor beta chains drawn from one sample of a study of blood T cell repertoires in COVID-19. Sequenced by immunoSEQ multiplex PCR; TCRdb stores in-frame clones only, minus some. This repertoire shows fewer than 150,000 clones, more than 70% found once; its top ten account for roughly 4%. Sequencing was done on a sample of peripheral blood. The receptors originated from a human donor in a cohort sampled during active COVID-19. Both conserved end residues are part of each CDR3. Each record gives: clone size, J gene, CDR3 length, V gene, D gene, CDR3 DNA, CDR3 protein. D genes are given only for firm matches. Rows give clone size only sometimes, using once, few, many, or a class for an expanded clone.

. | TRBJ2-3 | 15 | TRBV30 | . | TGTGCCTGGAGCCCCTGGCGGGAAAGCACAGATACGCAGTATTTT | CAWSPWRESTDTQYF
. | TRBJ2-5 | 18 | TRBV3-1/TRBV3-2 | TRBD2 | TGTGCCAGCAGCCAAGATCTGGGACTAGCGGGGGGACAAGAGACCCAGTACTTC | CASSQDLGLAGGQETQYF
. | TRBJ2-7 | 15 | TRBV7-6 | . | TGTGCCAGCAGCTTAGCGCCAGGGCTGGGATACGAGCAGTACTTC | CASSLAPGLGYEQYF
. | TRBJ2-3 | 17 | TRBV4-3 | TRBD1 | TGCGCCAGCAGCCAAGAGGGACAGGGTTTGAGTCAAGATACGCAGTATTTT | CASSQEGQGLSQDTQYF
. | TRBJ2-3 | 12 | TRBV7-8 | . | TGTGCCAGCAGCCCTAGCCGGTATACGCAGTATTTT | CASSPSRYTQYF
. | TRBJ2-7 | 13 | TRBV20-1 | . | TGCAGTGCTAGTGTGGCGGTGACGCGCGAGCAGTACTTC | CSASVAVTREQYF
. | TRBJ1-1 | 14 | TRBV19 | TRBD1 | TGTGCCAGTAGGGGGACAGGGGTGAACACTGAAGCTTTCTTT | CASRGTGVNTEAFF
. | TRBJ1-1 | 15 | TRBV18 | . | TGTGCCAGCTCACCCAATATCGGAGCGAACACTGAAGCTTTCTTT | CASSPNIGANTEAFF
. | TRBJ2-4 | 16 | TRBV3-1/TRBV3-2 | TRBD1 | TGTGCCAGCAGCCAGCGCTCCGGGACAGCTAAAAACATTCAGTACTTC | CASSQRSGTAKNIQYF
. | TRBJ2-1 | 16 | TRBV2 | TRBD2 | TGTGCCAGCGCGGCCGAGGCGGGAGGCCCCTACAATGAGCAGTTCTTC | CASAAEAGGPYNEQFF
. | TRBJ2-3 | 16 | TRBV7-2 | TRBD2 | TGTGCCAGCAGCTTAGAAGCGGGAGGAATCACAGATACGCAGTATTTT | CASSLEAGGITDTQYF
many | TRBJ1-2 | 15 | TRBV14 | TRBD1 | TGTGCCAGCAGCCCCAGGTCGACAGGGAGCTATGGCTACACCTTC | CASSPRSTGSYGYTF
. | TRBJ2-7 | 15 | TRBV7-3 | . | TGTGCCAGCAAGTCAGCCGCCCAGGGGCCCTACGAGCAGTACTTC | CASKSAAQGPYEQYF
. | TRBJ2-3 | 12 | TRBV24-1 | . | TGTGCCACCAGTCAGAGCACAGATACGCAGTATTTT | CATSQSTDTQYF
. | TRBJ1-2 | 13 | TRBV12-3/TRBV12-4 | . | TGTGCCAGCACCGGGGGGAGGGGGTTTGGCTACACCTTC | CASTGGRGFGYTF
. | TRBJ2-5 | 11 | TRBV12-3/TRBV12-4 | . | TGTGCCAGCAGTTTCGAAGAGACCCAGTACTTC | CASSFEETQYF
. | TRBJ2-5 | 16 | TRBV30 | TRBD1 | TGTGCCGGGGTCCCGGTAGGGACAGAAAGCCAAGAGACCCAGTACTTC | CAGVPVGTESQETQYF
. | TRBJ2-2 | 14 | TRBV14 | . | TGTGCCAGCAGCAGAGGAGGTAACACCGGGGAGCTGTTTTTT | CASSRGGNTGELFF
. | TRBJ1-2 | 17 | TRBV27 | TRBD1 | TGTGCCAGCAGTTCAAAACTGGGGGACAGGACTGCGAGGGGCTACACCTTC | CASSSKLGDRTARGYTF
once | TRBJ1-2 | 15 | TRBV4-3 | . | TGCGCCAGCAGCCAAGATCTGACCAAAGGGGGTGGCTACACCTTC | CASSQDLTKGGGYTF
. | TRBJ2-6 | 19 | TRBV11-3 | . | TGTGCCAGCAGCTTCCCTCGACAGTCCCTAATCCCTGGGGCCAACGTCCTGACTTTC | CASSFPRQSLIPGANVLTF
. | TRBJ2-1 | 14 | TRBV7-9 | TRBD2 | TGTGCCAGCAGCTTAAGCGGGACTAGGAATGAGCAGTTCTTC | CASSLSGTRNEQFF
once | TRBJ1-1 | 12 | TRBV5-1 | TRBD1 | TGCGCCAGCAGATACGGACAGGGTGAAGCTTTCTTT | CASRYGQGEAFF
. | TRBJ2-3 | 13 | TRBV13 | . | TGTGCCAGCAGCTTCGGGTCCACAGATACGCAGTATTTT | CASSFGSTDTQYF
. | TRBJ2-7 | 13 | TRBV7-6 | . | TGTGCCAGCAGCTCCCCGCCGGGAGCAACTTTCAGCTTC | CASSSPPGATFSF
few | TRBJ2-5 | 16 | TRBV7-2 | TRBD2 | TGTGCCAGCAGCTGGCTCTTTGCGGGGGGTAGGGAGACCCAGTACTTC | CASSWLFAGGRETQYF
. | TRBJ1-5 | 13 | TRBV7-9 | . | TGTGCCTCCTCCCAAATACGGGATCAGCCCCAGCATTTT | CASSQIRDQPQHF
. | TRBJ1-5 | 15 | TRBV5-4 | TRBD1 | TGTGCCAGCAGCTTGGGGGGACAGGGGGCTCAGCCCCAGCATTTT | CASSLGGQGAQPQHF
. | TRBJ2-7 | 14 | TRBV7-2 | . | TGTGCCAGCAGCTTAGGGAGGAGCTCCTACGAGCAGTACTTC | CASSLGRSSYEQYF